A selection of T cell receptor beta chains follows, all from one sample in a study of blood T cells in healthy people across ages. MiXCR, run by TCRdb on the 5' RACE reads, gives a single entry per CDR3 protein. Here the sample spans 1.2 million to 1.5 million distinct CDR3 sequences, 59% being singletons. The material sequenced was blood. These receptors all stem from a man aged 18 to 30 in good health. Each CDR3 is given with its conserved first and last residue. D genes are given only for firm matches. Clone size is not always given. Where it is, it says once, few, many or a class for expanded clones.

>.|.|TRBV29-1|TRBJ1-2
CSVDQIQGYYGYTF
TGCAGCGTTGACCAGATACAGGGATACTATGGCTACACCTTC
>.|.|TRBV27|TRBJ2-1
CASSSVGSDNEQFF
TGTGCCAGCAGTTCCGTCGGATCAGACAATGAGCAGTTCTTC
>.|.|TRBV10-3|TRBJ2-3
CAITPTFSGGTDTQYF
TGTGCCATCACCCCCACATTTAGCGGAGGCACAGATACGCAGTATTTT
>.|TRBD2|TRBV7-9|TRBJ2-7
CASSLAGMFYEQYF
TGTGCCAGCAGCCTAGCGGGAATGTTCTACGAGCAGTACTTC
>.|.|TRBV3-1|TRBJ2-1
CASSQVEGTGELFF
TGTGCCAGCAGCCAAGTGGAGGGCACCGGGGAGCTGTTCTTC
>.|.|TRBV20-1|TRBJ2-7
CSARAPSLDYEQYF
TGCAGTGCTAGAGCCCCTAGCTTAGACTACGAGCAGTACTTC
>few|.|TRBV4-1|TRBJ1-1
CASSQEGATGYPTEAFF
TGCGCCAGCAGCCAAGAAGGGGCCACAGGGTACCCCACTGAAGCTTTCTTT
>few|TRBD2|TRBV10-3|TRBJ2-5
CAISEKRAGLQETQYF
TGTGCCATCAGTGAGAAAAGAGCGGGGCTACAAGAGACCCAGTACTTC
>few|.|TRBV5-1|TRBJ2-4
CASSLDGPAKNIQYF
TGCGCCAGCAGCTTGGATGGTCCGGCCAAAAACATTCAGTACTTC
>few|.|TRBV29-1|TRBJ2-7
CSVEDSTSYEQYF
TGCAGCGTTGAAGATAGTACCTCCTACGAGCAGTACTTC
>.|.|TRBV12-5|TRBJ2-1
CASGLLVAEQFF
TGTGCTAGTGGTTTGTTGGTAGCGGAGCAGTTCTTC
>.|.|TRBV4-1|TRBJ1-5
CASSQDWGSNQPQHF
TGCGCCAGCAGCCAAGACTGGGGGAGCAATCAGCCCCAGCATTTT
>.|.|TRBV6-5|TRBJ1-2
CASSYLQGYGYTF
TGTGCCAGCAGTTACCTCCAGGGCTATGGCTACACCTTC
>.|.|TRBV28|TRBJ1-4
CASSLWTPDRRDEKLFF
TGTGCCAGCAGTTTATGGACTCCCGACAGGAGGGACGAAAAACTGTTTTTT
>.|.|TRBV20-1|TRBJ2-7
CSTRAQRAVDEQYF
TGCAGTACTAGGGCTCAGAGGGCGGTGGACGAGCAGTACTTC
>.|.|TRBV11-2|TRBJ1-6
CASSLARQALHF
TGTGCCAGCAGCTTAGCACGGCAGGCCCTCCACTTT
>.|.|TRBV11-1|TRBJ2-2
CASSRLGIASGELFF
TGTGCCAGCAGCCGACTCGGGATAGCCAGCGGGGAGCTGTTTTTT
>few|.|TRBV10-3|TRBJ2-3
CAISGGDTQYF
TGTGCCATCAGTGGGGGGGATACGCAGTATTTT
>.|.|TRBV7-2|TRBJ2-2
CASSLEMASAFTGELFF
TGTGCCAGCAGCTTAGAGATGGCTAGCGCTTTCACCGGGGAGCTGTTTTTT
>.|.|TRBV3-1|TRBJ1-1
CASSQTGRHGTEAFF
TGTGCCAGCAGCCAAACTGGGCGGCATGGCACTGAAGCTTTCTTT
>.|.|TRBV5-1|TRBJ2-7
CASTFDLSYEQYF
TGCGCCAGCACCTTTGATCTCTCCTACGAGCAGTACTTC
>.|.|TRBV19|TRBJ2-7
CATTDTFYEQYF
TGTGCCACCACGGACACCTTCTACGAGCAGTACTTC
>few|TRBD1|TRBV10-3|TRBJ2-5
CAISESKDRDLETQYF
TGTGCCATCAGTGAGTCGAAAGACAGGGATTTAGAGACCCAGTACTTC
>.|.|TRBV20-1|TRBJ2-7
CSAEQGDYYEQYF
TGCAGTGCCGAACAGGGAGACTACTACGAGCAGTACTTC
>.|.|TRBV29-1|TRBJ2-2
CSVRVGGTGELFF
TGCAGCGTTAGGGTTGGAGGCACCGGGGAGCTGTTTTTT
>.|TRBD1|TRBV12-3/TRBV12-4|TRBJ1-1
CASSYTGTGGAFF
TGTGCCAGCAGTTATACCGGGACAGGGGGAGCTTTCTTT
>.|.|TRBV7-9|TRBJ2-7
CASGDLHEQYF
TGTGCCAGCGGAGACCTACACGAGCAGTACTTC
>.|TRBD2|TRBV6-2/TRBV6-3|TRBJ2-1
CASSPGLAIYEQFF
TGTGCCAGCAGCCCCGGACTAGCGATCTATGAGCAGTTCTTC
>.|TRBD1|TRBV6-6|TRBJ2-7
CASSYYRGYNSYEQYF
TGTGCCAGCAGTTACTACAGGGGCTACAACTCCTACGAGCAGTACTTC
>few|.|TRBV12-3/TRBV12-4|TRBJ2-5
CASSLYGGEAEQETQYF
TGTGCCAGCAGTTTATATGGAGGGGAGGCGGAGCAAGAGACCCAGTACTTC
>.|TRBD1|TRBV15|TRBJ1-3
CATSRAGGRGNTIYF
TGTGCCACCAGCAGAGCAGGGGGACGTGGAAACACCATATATTTT
>.|TRBD1|TRBV29-1|TRBJ2-2
CSVEGTGGSGELFF
TGCAGCGTTGAGGGGACAGGGGGCTCCGGGGAGCTGTTTTTT
>.|TRBD1|TRBV20-1|TRBJ2-7
CSAYDRGDSYEQYF
TGCAGTGCTTATGACAGGGGCGATAGTTACGAGCAGTACTTC
>few|.|TRBV11-2|TRBJ2-5
CASSLGAVSSYQETQYF
TGTGCCAGCAGCTTAGGCGCCGTGTCGAGTTATCAAGAGACCCAGTACTTC
>.|.|TRBV20-1|TRBJ2-7
CSARAGRTYEQYF
TGCAGTGCTAGGGCAGGGAGGACCTACGAGCAGTACTTC
>.|.|TRBV5-1|TRBJ1-3
CASSPNSAAAGGNTIYF
TGCGCCAGCAGCCCCAACTCCGCCGCGGCCGGCGGAAACACCATATATTTT
>few|.|TRBV20-1|TRBJ2-1
CSARRLNGYNAQFF
TGCAGTGCTAGACGGTTGAACGGTTACAATGCGCAGTTCTTC
>.|.|TRBV18|TRBJ2-5
CASSDPGGVETQYF
TGTGCCAGCTCAGACCCCGGAGGAGTGGAGACCCAGTACTTC